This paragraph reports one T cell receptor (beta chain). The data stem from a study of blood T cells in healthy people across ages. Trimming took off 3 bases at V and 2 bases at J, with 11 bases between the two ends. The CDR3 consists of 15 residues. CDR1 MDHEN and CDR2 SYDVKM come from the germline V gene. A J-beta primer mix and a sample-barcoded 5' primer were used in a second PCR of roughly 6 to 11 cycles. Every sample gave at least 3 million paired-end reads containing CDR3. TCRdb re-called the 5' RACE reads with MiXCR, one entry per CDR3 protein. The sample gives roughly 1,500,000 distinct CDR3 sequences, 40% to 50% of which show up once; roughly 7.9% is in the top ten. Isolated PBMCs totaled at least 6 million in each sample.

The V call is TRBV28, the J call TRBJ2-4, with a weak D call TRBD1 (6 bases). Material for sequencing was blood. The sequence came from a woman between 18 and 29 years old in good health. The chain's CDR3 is CASSFSGETKNIQYF. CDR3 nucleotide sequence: TGTGCCAGCAGTTTCTCAGGGGAAACCAAAAACATTCAGTACTTC.